This T cell receptor (beta chain) was identified during a study of identical twins. General study results and limits: Invariant cells of the MAIT and iNKT types might have partly distorted the zero-insertion analyses.

Turning to this clonotype: Its antigen remains unknown.

Trimming took 0 bases from V and 0 from J, leaving 9 bases between them. This CDR3 is built from 16 residues. In germline, CDR1 is LNHDA, CDR2 SQIVND (reference sequence). TCRdb used MiXCR to reprocess the 5' RACE reads, holding one entry per CDR3 protein. This sample has approximately 350,000 distinct CDR3 sequences, with 12% found just once. Another study also made use of these data, one on yellow fever vaccine responses in identical twins. That source notes: It has been reported that, in twins, the vaccine T cell response seemed partly convergent and partly personalized.

V gene TRBV19 combines with J gene TRBJ2-1; D gene uncertain. Specimen: CD8+ T cells sorted from blood. This TCR derives from a woman aged 18-29 years in good health. The CDR3 coding sequence is TGTGCCAGTAGTATAGATGCCCTGAGCTCCTACAATGAGCAGTTCTTC. Amino acids: CASSIDALSSYNEQFF.